The present entry profiles one T cell receptor (beta chain) with its context. Its antigen is unidentified. The same CDR3 arises from other DNA sequences in this sample as well. The source of the sample is a study of shared clonotypes between healthy human individuals. Findings of the study overall: The diversity represented, both genetic and in exposure history, was limited by few donors. In general, naive subsets displayed greater estimated richness than memory subsets did.

The V and J ends lost 1 base and 3 bases, in that order; junction bases with no gene match: 3. The CDR3 has 15 amino acids. Per germline, CDR1 KGHSH and CDR2 LQKENI. Libraries were prepared by immunoSEQ multiplex PCR; TCRdb keeps only in-frame clonotypes and omits some of them. The repertoire holds 2,500,000 or so clones, with 92% as singletons. This receptor was obtained from a man younger than 35 in good health. Some clones in this sample may be carry-over from other donors' samples. This chain links TRBV18 with TRBJ2-1; TRBD2 agrees at 7 bases. Sequenced input: naive CD4+ T cells from PBMCs. The subset was: CD45RA+ positively selected. The CDR3 sequence is CASSPRGRGYNEQFF. The CDR3 DNA is TGTGCCAGCTCACCACGCGGGAGAGGCTACAATGAGCAGTTCTTC.